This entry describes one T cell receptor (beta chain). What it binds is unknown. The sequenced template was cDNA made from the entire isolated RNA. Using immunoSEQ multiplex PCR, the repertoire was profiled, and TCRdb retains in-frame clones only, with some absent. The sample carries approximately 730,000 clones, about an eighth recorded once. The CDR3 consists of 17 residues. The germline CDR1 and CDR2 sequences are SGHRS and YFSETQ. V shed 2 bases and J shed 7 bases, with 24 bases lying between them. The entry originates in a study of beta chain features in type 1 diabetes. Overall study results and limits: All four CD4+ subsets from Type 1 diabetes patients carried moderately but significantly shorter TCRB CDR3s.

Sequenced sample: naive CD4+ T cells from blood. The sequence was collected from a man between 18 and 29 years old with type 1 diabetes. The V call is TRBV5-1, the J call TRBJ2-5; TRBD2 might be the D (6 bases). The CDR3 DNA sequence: TGCGCCAGCAGCTTACTACTAGCCCAGAGCCCCGGGGGGACCCAGTACTTC. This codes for CASSLLLAQSPGGTQYF.